This is a list of T cell receptor beta chains from one sample in a study of human T cells and chemical hapten exposure. In TCRdb, the RACE reads were re-called with MiXCR into one record per CDR3 protein. The repertoire has around 77,000 distinct CDR3 sequences, roughly 9.2% of them found once; the top ten carry 2.5% to 4%. Sequenced material: whole blood, taken in connection with sensitization to the hapten diphenylcyclopropenone (DPC). These receptors were obtained from a woman aged 35 to 49 with alopecia areata. Some clones in this sample may be carry-over from other donors' samples. Each CDR3 is given without its conserved first and last residue. The order of the fields is V gene, J gene, CDR3 protein.

>TRBV20-1|TRBJ1-5
SAIRQGGNQPQH
>TRBV7-6|TRBJ2-3
ASSWGADTQY
>TRBV7-2|TRBJ2-1
ASSSRGIDPYNEQF
>TRBV19|TRBJ2-1
ASRLAGGRNEQF
>TRBV7-2|TRBJ2-1
ASSLEDNEQF
>TRBV12-3/TRBV12-4|TRBJ2-7
ASSLDSDPSYEQY
>TRBV20-1|TRBJ2-7
SATAGGESYELY
>TRBV19|TRBJ1-5
ASRQGTYQPQH
>TRBV4-2|TRBJ2-3
ASSQELARDTQY
>TRBV6-5|TRBJ1-1
ASSYSLGSENTEAF
>TRBV6-2/TRBV6-3|TRBJ2-2
ASSTGYNGELF
>TRBV9|TRBJ1-1
ASSATGNRGTEAF
>TRBV24-1|TRBJ2-5
ATSDSYVAGETQY
>TRBV24-1|TRBJ2-5
ATSGSLGGQAETQY
>TRBV11-2|TRBJ1-6
ASSRRSFYNSPLH
>TRBV7-9|TRBJ1-1
ASSLGQGVTEAF
>TRBV7-8|TRBJ1-5
ASSPDRVNQPQH
>TRBV12-3/TRBV12-4|TRBJ2-2
ASSFLEELF
>TRBV7-9|TRBJ2-3
ASSPTVASSSTDTQY
>TRBV18|TRBJ2-1
ASSTVQGNEQF
>TRBV6-2/TRBV6-3|TRBJ2-3
ASSYTSGDTDTQY
>TRBV5-4|TRBJ1-2
ASSLPVSYGYT
>TRBV12-3/TRBV12-4|TRBJ2-2
ASSLPGGTNTGELF
>TRBV6-2/TRBV6-3|TRBJ2-2
ASSYGGTGELF
>TRBV5-6|TRBJ1-5
ASSSYPTGSNQPQH
>TRBV6-6|TRBJ1-2
ATDGGDYGYT
>TRBV29-1|TRBJ2-3
SVGANTDTQY
>TRBV7-4|TRBJ1-1
ASSLARSGQMADTEAF
>TRBV29-1|TRBJ1-1
SVEVGNTEAF
>TRBV30|TRBJ2-1
AWSVRTEMAGGEQF
>TRBV10-3|TRBJ1-5
AITDGRQPQH
>TRBV27|TRBJ2-7
ASSLEPGWPPGEQY
>TRBV27|TRBJ2-2
ASSLHGTANTGELF
>TRBV24-1|TRBJ2-1
ATSDIAGSYNEQF
>TRBV11-2|TRBJ1-1
ASSFPLVPATGRTEAF
>TRBV28|TRBJ2-7
ASSLKREQY
>TRBV6-2/TRBV6-3|TRBJ1-3
ASTSGNTIY
>TRBV6-2/TRBV6-3|TRBJ2-7
ASFSGTPFSYEQY
>TRBV18|TRBJ2-7
ASSPLTGLLFLEQY
>TRBV4-1|TRBJ2-5
ASSQGTVVQETQY
>TRBV6-2/TRBV6-3|TRBJ1-6
ASTKNREPPLH
>TRBV6-2/TRBV6-3|TRBJ2-5
ASSYPQRVETQY
>TRBV7-6|TRBJ2-1
ASSPRGGSPYNEQF